This passage covers 26 T cell receptor beta chains from one sample sequenced in a study of blood T cell repertoires in COVID-19. Clones were read by immunoSEQ multiplex PCR, and TCRdb kept only the in-frame ones, dropping some. The sample has about 86,000 clones; more than 60% are singletons. Sequenced input: peripheral blood. The receptor set was obtained from a man between 65 and 85 years old with acute or convalescent COVID-19.

The gene calls are TRBV19 and TRBJ1-2, with D perhaps matching TRBD1 (5 bases). Germline CDR1 and CDR2: LNHDA and SQIVND (reference sequence). This CDR3 spans 14 amino acids. V was clipped by 3 bases and J by 2 bases, with 10 bases between them. The CDR3 spells CASSIRQGNYGYTF. The CDR3 DNA is TGTGCCAGTAGTATTCGGCAGGGCAACTATGGCTACACCTTC.

J is TRBJ1-4 and V is TRBV7-9; possible D gene TRBD1, 6 bases. This CDR3 region has 14 residues. Trimming stripped 5 bases from V and 4 bases from J, with 11 bases between. In germline, CDR1 is SEHNR, CDR2 FQNEAQ (reference sequence). CDR3 DNA sequence: TGTGCCAGCAGCATACAGGGATTTAATGAAAAACTGTTTTTT. It is translated as CASSIQGFNEKLFF. Together with reference TRBV7-9 and TRBJ1-4, the CDR3 gives the full variable domain: DTGVSQNPRHKITKRGQNVTFRCDPISEHNRLYWYRQTLGQGPEFLTYFQNEAQLEKSRLLSDRFSAERPKGSFSTLEIQRTEQGDSAMYLCASSIQGFNEKLFFGSGTQLSVL.

The V gene is TRBV12-5, the J gene TRBJ2-3; tentative D call: TRBD1 (5 bases). CDR1 is LGHNT and CDR2 is FRNRAP in the germline V gene. The V end lost 5 bases, the J end lost 1 base, and 10 bases lay between the germline ends. The CDR3 extends over 14 amino acids. Written as DNA, the CDR3 is TGTGCTAGTGGTCCCTCGACAGGCACAGATACGCAGTATTTT. Its protein is CASGPSTGTDTQYF. The variable domain in full, completed from reference TRBV12-5 and TRBJ2-3, reads DARVTQTPRHKVTEMGQEVTMRCQPILGHNTVFWYRQTMMQGLELLAYFRNRAPLDDSGMPKDRFSAEMPDATLATLKIQPSEPRDSAVYFCASGPSTGTDTQYFGPGTRLTVL.

The chain combines TRBV5-4 with TRBJ2-1, with TRBD2 identical over 9 bases. The V gene end was trimmed by 4 bases and the J gene end by 2 bases; junction bases not matched to a gene: 7. Germline CDR1 reads SGHNT; CDR2 reads YYREEE (reference sequence). This CDR3 spans 16 amino acids. CDR3 loop: CASSRGTSRTYNEQFF. For the CDR3, the DNA is TGTGCCAGCAGCCGGGGGACTAGCCGCACCTACAATGAGCAGTTCTTC.

This clone was detected once. This CDR3 is also generated by other DNA sequences in the sample. The chain recombines TRBV6-6 with TRBJ2-7; D may be TRBD1 (6 bases). Trimming pared 6 bases from V and 4 bases from J, leaving 13 bases between. The CDR3 is 13 residues long. Germline CDR1 and CDR2: MNHNY and SVGAGI (reference sequence). The CDR3 loop reads CASSLGQTYEQYF. The CDR3 DNA reads TGTGCCAGCAGCCTTGGACAGACTTACGAGCAGTACTTC.

The chain joins TRBV2 to TRBJ1-4; D might be TRBD1 (6 bases). This CDR3 has 16 residues. V lost 7 bases and J 8 bases, leaving 23 bases between the germline ends. Germline values: CDR1 SNHLY, CDR2 FYNNEI. This chain's CDR3 is CASKGGQGGPREKLFF. CDR3 nucleotide sequence: TGTGCCAGCAAGGGGGGGCAGGGAGGACCTCGGGAAAAACTGTTTTTT.

The chain recombines TRBV5-1 with TRBJ2-1, with TRBD1 matching over 8 bases. The V and J ends lost 0 bases and 3 bases, in that order; junction bases with no gene match: 2. Germline-derived CDR1 and CDR2 are SGHRS and YFSETQ. CDR3 size: 15 residues. CDR3 residues: CASSLGQGLYNEQFF. CDR3 DNA: TGCGCCAGCAGCTTGGGACAGGGGCTCTACAATGAGCAGTTCTTC. The whole variable domain, filled in from reference TRBV5-1 and TRBJ2-1, reads KAGVTQTPRYLIKTRGQQVTLSCSPISGHRSVSWYQQTPGQGLQFLFEYFSETQRNKGNFPGRFSGRQFSNSRSEMNVSTLELGDSALYLCASSLGQGLYNEQFFGPGTRLTVL.

The chain joins TRBV28 to TRBJ1-5; a weak D match, TRBD1 (5 bases). V was pared by 5 bases and J by 7 bases, with 18 bases between. Germline CDR1 is MDHEN and CDR2 is SYDVKM. The CDR3 is 15 amino acids. CDR3 sequence reads: CASSTPRGSGQPQHF. In nucleotides, the CDR3 is TGTGCCAGCAGTACACCCCGGGGGTCGGGCCAGCCCCAGCATTTT.

The rearrangement uses TRBV28 and TRBJ2-2; D might be TRBD1 (6 bases). This CDR3 spans 16 amino acids. V lost 3 bases and J lost 3, with 14 bases in between. The germline V gene encodes CDR1 MDHEN and CDR2 SYDVKM. In DNA form, the CDR3 reads TGTGCCAGCAGTTTGGGAACAGGGTCCTACACCGGGGAGCTGTTTTTT. It specifies CASSLGTGSYTGELFF.

The chain recombines TRBV6-5 with TRBJ1-2, with D maybe TRBD1 (6 bases). Germline lookup yields CDR1 MNHEY and CDR2 SVGAGI. The V end lost 6 bases, the J end lost 7 bases, and 18 bases lay between the germline ends. The CDR3 has 14 amino acids. The CDR3 DNA is TGTGCCAGCAGATCCCCGACAGGTCTTGGTGGCTACACCTTC. Protein: CASRSPTGLGGYTF.

The chain has TRBV12-3 or TRBV12-4 and TRBJ2-2; D unclear. The CDR3 is 11 residues long. The V and J ends lost 6 bases and 7 bases respectively, with 6 bases between them. CDR3 amino acids: CASSPLGELFF. The CDR3 DNA reads as TGTGCCAGCAGCCCTCTCGGGGAGCTGTTTTTT.

This clone was picked up one time. The V gene is TRBV18, the J gene TRBJ2-7; TRBD1 is a possible D gene (7 bases). This CDR3 is 15 amino acids long. Germline assignment: CDR1 KGHSH and CDR2 LQKENI. V gave up 2 bases and J gave up 2 bases, with 13 bases separating them. The CDR3, as DNA: TGTGCCAGCTCACCAGTAGCAGGGGGGACCTACGAGCAGTACGTC. Its translation is CASSPVAGGTYEQYV.

The chain links TRBV5-4 to TRBJ1-2; 8 positions match TRBD1. V shed 4 bases, J shed 8 bases, and the junction held 10 bases outside the gene matches. In germline, CDR1 is SGHNT, CDR2 YYREEE (reference sequence). The CDR3 spans 14 residues. This CDR3 reads CASSPSDRDGGYTF. The CDR3 DNA reads as TGTGCCAGCAGCCCTTCGGACAGGGATGGCGGCTACACCTTC.

The CDR3 nucleotides are TGTGCCAGCTCACCGTCGGTAGTCTCCTCAGATACGCAGTATTTT. Amino acids: CASSPSVVSSDTQYF. The V gene is TRBV18, the J gene TRBJ2-3; D not resolved. The CDR3 has 15 residues. Germline CDR1 reads KGHSH; CDR2 reads LQKENI. V was shortened by 3 bases and J by 4 bases, with 14 bases between the two germline ends.

The chain couples TRBV5-4 to TRBJ2-1, with D possibly TRBD2 on 7 matching bases. V shed 4 bases and J shed 3 bases, with 14 bases lying between them. CDR3 size: 15 residues. Per the germline V gene, CDR1 is SGHNT and CDR2 is YYREEE (reference sequence). CDR3 residues: CASSAPGEGYNEQFF. The CDR3 DNA follows: TGTGCCAGCAGCGCCCCAGGGGAGGGCTACAATGAGCAGTTCTTC.

Here the CDR3 DNA reads TGTGCCAGCAGCTTACGTGGAGGGGTAGATACGCAGTATTTT. It translates to CASSLRGGVDTQYF. This chain links TRBV7-9 with TRBJ2-3; the D gene is possibly TRBD2 (6 bases). The CDR3 loop spans 14 amino acids. Germline V CDR1 and CDR2: SEHNR, FQNEAQ (reference sequence). Trimming left V 2 bases short and J 5 bases short, with 11 bases between. The variable domain in full, with the rest retrieved from reference TRBV7-9 and TRBJ2-3, is DTGVSQNPRHKITKRGQNVTFRCDPISEHNRLYWYRQTLGQGPEFLTYFQNEAQLEKSRLLSDRFSAERPKGSFSTLEIQRTEQGDSAMYLCASSLRGGVDTQYFGPGTRLTVL.

This clone was observed a few times. The V gene is TRBV7-9, the J gene TRBJ1-2; TRBD1 matches at 8 bases. The CDR3 runs to 14 residues. V was clipped by 6 bases and J by 8 bases; unmatched bases: 11. The germline V gene has CDR1 SEHNR and CDR2 FQNEAQ (reference sequence). Here the CDR3 reads CASSWGDRGWGYTF. In DNA, the CDR3 is TGTGCCAGCAGTTGGGGAGACAGGGGTTGGGGCTACACCTTC.

The chain combines TRBV4-1 with TRBJ2-1; D is possibly TRBD1 (5 bases). The CDR3 is made up of 16 amino acids. The germline V gene encodes CDR1 MGHRA and CDR2 YSYEKL. With 3 bases removed from V and 2 bases from J, the gap between germline ends came to 14 bases. CDR3 protein: CASSQPAQDPYNEQFF. CDR3 coding DNA: TGCGCCAGCAGCCAGCCGGCACAGGACCCCTACAATGAGCAGTTCTTC.

J is TRBJ2-3 and V is TRBV7-6; 9 bases match TRBD1. Germline lookup yields CDR1 SGHVS and CDR2 FNYEAQ. The CDR3 consists of 15 residues. V gave up 6 bases and J gave up 1 base; unmatched junction bases: 5. In DNA form, the CDR3 reads TGTGCCAGCAGTCAGTACAGGGGGCGCACAGATACGCAGTATTTT. Its protein product is CASSQYRGRTDTQYF.

This clone was seen just once. V usage is TRBV5-5 and J usage is TRBJ2-7; D unresolved. V was pared by 0 bases and J by 0 bases, with 10 bases between. CDR3 length: 15 amino acids. Germline V gene sequence: CDR1 SGHKS, CDR2 YYEKEE (reference sequence). The CDR3 loop is CASSLASAPSYEQYV. The DNA of the CDR3 is TGTGCCAGCAGCTTGGCGAGTGCCCCCTCCTACGAGCAGTACGTC.

The chain recombines TRBV18 with TRBJ2-3; D perhaps matches TRBD2 (6 bases). V was trimmed by 3 bases and J by 2 bases, leaving 12 bases between them. Germline CDR1 reads KGHSH; CDR2 reads LQKENI. This CDR3 has 15 residues. CDR3 bases: TGTGCCAGCTCACCTAAGGCGGGGAACACAGATACGCAGTATTTT. It specifies CASSPKAGNTDTQYF.

This sequence joins TRBV2 and TRBJ1-2; D not certain. CDR3 length: 14 amino acids. Per germline, CDR1 SNHLY and CDR2 FYNNEI. V was pared by 3 bases and J by 4 bases, with 12 bases between. This chain's CDR3 is CASSDDVRGYGYTF. For the CDR3, the DNA is TGTGCCAGCAGTGATGATGTACGGGGCTATGGCTACACCTTC.

This clone showed up just a few times. The rearrangement links TRBV9 to TRBJ1-1, with 7 bases fitting TRBD1. The length of the CDR3 is 14 residues. Germline CDR1 reads SGDLS; CDR2 reads YYNGEE. With 0 bases clipped from V and 5 bases from J, the junction kept 4 bases outside the gene matches. The CDR3 nucleotides read TGTGCCAGCAGCGTAGAAGGACAGGCTACTGAAGCTTTCTTT. It is translated as CASSVEGQATEAFF. The full variable domain, rest sourced from reference TRBV9 and TRBJ1-1, is DSGVTQTPKHLITATGQRVTLRCSPRSGDLSVYWYQQSLDQGLQFLIQYYNGEERAKGNILERFSAQQFPDLHSELNLSSLELGDSALYFCASSVEGQATEAFFGQGTRLTVV.

This clone showed up just a few times. The CDR3 coding sequence is TGTGCCAGCAGTCCTAGGGGAATGGGCTATGGCTACACCTTC. Translation: CASSPRGMGYGYTF. This chain connects TRBV27 to TRBJ1-2; D might be TRBD1 (5 bases). V gave up 5 bases and J gave up 4 bases, with 14 bases separating them. The CDR3 sequence is 14 residues long. CDR1 is MNHEY, CDR2 SMNVEV, per germline (reference sequence).

The chain recombines TRBV29-1 with TRBJ1-2; a possible D gene is TRBD1 (5 bases). Germline V gene sequence: CDR1 SQVTM, CDR2 ANQGSEA. The CDR3 extends over 11 amino acids. The V and J ends lost 7 bases and 4 bases respectively, with 10 bases between them. This chain's CDR3 is CSGGTAYGYTF. DNA for the CDR3: TGCAGCGGGGGGACTGCCTATGGCTACACCTTC.

The rearrangement joins TRBV5-1 to TRBJ1-6; no definite D call. V was shortened by 5 bases and J by 8 bases, with 11 bases between the two germline ends. This CDR3 spans 13 amino acids. The V gene's germline CDR1 is SGHRS and CDR2 YFSETQ. The CDR3 nucleotides are TGCGCCAGCAGGGGCGGGGTAGATTCACCCCTCCACTTT. It codes for CASRGGVDSPLHF.